Listed below are T cell receptor beta chains from one sample, sequenced in a study of T cells expressing NK-cell markers. TCRdb reanalyzed the 5' RACE reads, giving one entry per CDR3 protein sequence and no DNA. This sample contains more than 90,000 distinct CDR3 sequences. Sequencing input: blood T cells: a sorted CD56 or NKG2C T cell subset, CD4+ or CD8+ T cells, or bulk PBMC T cells (not recorded which). The receptors shown here come from a woman aged 18 to 75 in good health. Each CDR3 is given with its conserved first and last residue.

J,V,length,CDR3
TRBJ2-4,TRBV12-3/TRBV12-4,15,CASTSPTKTKNIQYF
TRBJ2-1,TRBV29-1,13,CSSYSGFELEQFF
TRBJ1-1,TRBV12-3/TRBV12-4,14,CASRGGAGNTEAFF
TRBJ2-7,TRBV9,13,CASSSDHTYEQYF
TRBJ2-5,TRBV3-1,17,CASSQEGFGLIGETQYF
TRBJ2-7,TRBV20-1,16,CSARDPLAPDSYEQYF
TRBJ1-1,TRBV14,14,CASSFTGGEGEAFF
TRBJ1-2,TRBV6-5,14,CASSYGLSDHGYTF
TRBJ2-2,TRBV20-1,17,CSARGFIIAGITGELFF
TRBJ2-3,TRBV4-3,17,CASSPYGASGTTDTQYF
TRBJ1-2,TRBV15,16,CATSRVGSSSTYGYTF
TRBJ2-1,TRBV19,15,CASTQLAGVYNEQFF
TRBJ1-1,TRBV20-1,13,CSARDLFYTEAFF
TRBJ2-5,TRBV11-2,15,CASSLEPGSWETQYF
TRBJ1-2,TRBV5-6,14,CASSPTGNDYGYTF
TRBJ2-5,TRBV20-1,11,CSGPLGETQYF
TRBJ2-5,TRBV12-3/TRBV12-4,13,CASTPRGDETQYF
TRBJ2-4,TRBV21-1,12,CASSKNTNIQYF
TRBJ2-7,TRBV7-6,13,CASSPGLHYEQYF
TRBJ2-7,TRBV5-8,13,CASSLRTAYEQYF
TRBJ2-3,TRBV6-2/TRBV6-3,15,CASSPLDRATDTQYF
TRBJ1-1,TRBV18,15,CASSPYRAGNTEAFF
TRBJ2-5,TRBV6-5,16,CASSYSYDRGEETQYF
TRBJ2-2,TRBV29-1,15,CSVEFATTNTGELFF
TRBJ1-5,TRBV5-1,17,CASSLAKRGGSNQPQHF
TRBJ2-1,TRBV2,17,CASSPTGLYTWDNEQFF
TRBJ2-3,TRBV20-1,15,CSARGGSGDADTQYF
TRBJ2-3,TRBV27,16,CASSLLAGGWADTQYF
TRBJ1-2,TRBV20-1,13,CSASSGSNYGYTF
TRBJ2-1,TRBV24-1,11,CATSDDNEQFF
TRBJ2-7,TRBV7-9,15,CASSGRTGGYYEQYF
TRBJ1-2,TRBV12-3/TRBV12-4,17,CASSPGTGRISNYGYTF
TRBJ1-5,TRBV27,15,CASSLYSGDNQPQHF
TRBJ1-2,TRBV12-3/TRBV12-4,20,CASSSTKRPPGTGGSYGYTF
TRBJ2-1,TRBV11-2,16,CASSLEGTSSYNEQFF
TRBJ2-5,TRBV11-2,17,CASSPTGLAGVGETQYF
TRBJ2-1,TRBV29-1,11,CSVDIGYKQFF
TRBJ2-2,TRBV5-5,13,CASSPTVTGELFF
TRBJ1-2,TRBV18,15,CASSPDEYRAYGYTF
TRBJ1-5,TRBV6-5,13,CASSYAREQPQHF
TRBJ2-4,TRBV2,14,CASIEGLAGNIQYF
TRBJ2-5,TRBV29-1,15,CSVDGLAGWQETQYF
TRBJ1-1,TRBV7-8,16,CASSLVNRAGNTEAFF
TRBJ1-1,TRBV6-5,14,CASSYSLENTEAFF
TRBJ2-1,TRBV18,15,CASSPEFHGGDEQFF
TRBJ1-5,TRBV3-1,14,CASSPDRGNQPQHF
TRBJ2-5,TRBV5-6,13,CASSPDFQETQYF
TRBJ2-3,TRBV27,18,CASSLRGDATEIPDTQYF
TRBJ2-1,TRBV7-2,15,CASRLMNDGYNEQFF
TRBJ2-1,TRBV6-2/TRBV6-3,15,CASSYLAGEVTEQFF
TRBJ1-6,TRBV15,12,CATSTGDSPLHF
TRBJ2-7,TRBV28,15,CASSPPASGAYEQYF
TRBJ2-1,TRBV3-1,16,CASSTPGTGFLYEQFF
TRBJ2-1,TRBV28,16,CASSLLDRGLDNEQFF
TRBJ2-5,TRBV20-1,15,CSAREVEEYQETQYF
TRBJ2-5,TRBV11-2,14,CASSLTDLQETQYF
TRBJ1-1,TRBV27,13,CASSLVGGGEAFF
TRBJ2-1,TRBV27,19,CASSPPGLAGGPIGNEQFF
TRBJ2-1,TRBV29-1,14,CSVDGGLSYNEQFF